The sequence of this TCR beta chain was determined in a study of shared clonotypes between healthy human individuals. Broader study findings: The small donor group covered limited genetic and exposure diversity.

At deep level, the assay was performed. The protocol was immunoSEQ multiplex PCR, while the TCRdb copy is restricted to in-frame clones and leaves out a portion. The sample lists approximately 980,000 clones, less than 85% occurring once. The CDR3 runs to 14 residues. Germline loops: CDR1 SGHNT, CDR2 YYREEE (reference sequence). With 4 bases removed from V and 5 bases from J, the gap between germline ends came to 15 bases. Comment on this clone: What it binds is unknown.

Sequenced material: memory CD4+ T cells sorted from blood. Subset of the sample: CD45RA-negative fraction. The chain combines TRBV5-4 with TRBJ2-5; D is perhaps TRBD2 (5 bases). The TCR sequence derives from a young man in good health. The DNA for the CDR3 is TGTGCCAGCAGCCCGAATAGCGAGTTTGAGACCCAGTACTTC. Translating gives CASSPNSEFETQYF.